What follows are 18 T cell receptor beta chains derived from one specimen sequenced in a study of blood T cell repertoires in COVID-19. The data were produced by immunoSEQ multiplex PCR, yet TCRdb's version contains in-frame clones alone and is incomplete. The table includes some 300,000 clones, about 88% detected once. The sample was PBMCs or T cells enriched from blood (not recorded which). Every receptor here comes from a woman aged 60-75 years in a cohort exposed to, infected with or recovered from COVID-19 (not recorded which).

As for this clone: Mismatch with germline at one junction end may stem from a read error. The V call is TRBV3-1 (or the pseudogene TRBV3-2), the J call TRBJ1-6, with 8 bases identical to TRBD1. This CDR3 is 11 amino acids long. Looked up from germline, CDR1 is LGHDT and CDR2 is YNNKEL (reference sequence). The CDR3 bases are TGTGCCAGCAGCCAAGACAGGGGGCTCGAGTTT. This translates into CASSQDRGLEF.

The gene calls are TRBV28 and TRBJ1-4, with 7 bases identical to TRBD1. J lost 2 bases, V lost 6 bases, and 9 bases had no gene match. The CDR3 totals 16 residues. Germline V CDR1 and CDR2: MDHEN, SYDVKM. The CDR3, as DNA: TGTGCCAGCAGCCGTGACAGGGTCTCGACTAATGAAAAACTGTTTTTT. Encoded protein: CASSRDRVSTNEKLFF.

This sequence joins TRBV7-9 and TRBJ1-2; a weak D match, TRBD1 (6 bases). V lost 3 bases and J lost 2, with 19 bases in between. Germline CDR1 reads SEHNR; CDR2 reads FQNEAQ (reference sequence). This CDR3 comprises 17 residues. The CDR3 DNA is TGTGCCAGCAGCTTTATAGCTTCAGGGGTTGGGAACTATGGCTACACCTTC. This sequence encodes CASSFIASGVGNYGYTF. Supplemented by reference TRBV7-9 and TRBJ1-2, the full variable domain reads DTGVSQNPRHKITKRGQNVTFRCDPISEHNRLYWYRQTLGQGPEFLTYFQNEAQLEKSRLLSDRFSAERPKGSFSTLEIQRTEQGDSAMYLCASSFIASGVGNYGYTFGSGTRLTVV.

The CDR3 is CASSKDTVSSYNSPLHF. In DNA, the CDR3 is TGTGCCAGCAGCAAAGACACCGTGAGCTCCTATAATTCACCCCTCCACTTT. This chain links TRBV2 with TRBJ1-6, with no clear D. V was trimmed by 6 bases and J by 0 bases, leaving 15 bases between them. Germline V gene sequence: CDR1 SNHLY, CDR2 FYNNEI. The CDR3 spans 17 residues.

The chain links TRBV11-2 to TRBJ2-6; 8 nucleotides align to TRBD1. J gave up 2 bases and V 1 base, and 4 bases lay outside the gene matches. Germline V gives CDR1 SGHAT, CDR2 FQNNGV. The CDR3 has 17 residues. The CDR3 DNA reads TGTGCCAGCAGCTTAGGGCAGGGGGCGCCTGGGGCCAACGTCCTGACTTTC. It specifies CASSLGQGAPGANVLTF.

The CDR3 DNA reads as TGTGCCAGCAGCGTAGCTAGCACAACTAATGAAAAACTGTTTTTT. Protein sequence: CASSVASTTNEKLFF. The gene calls are TRBV9 and TRBJ1-4; D not certain. Trimming pared 0 bases from V and 0 bases from J, leaving 6 bases between. This CDR3 contains 15 residues. Germline loops: CDR1 SGDLS, CDR2 YYNGEE.

The chain carries TRBV28 and TRBJ1-5; 10 bases align to TRBD1. J lost 0 bases, V lost 8 bases, and 10 bases had no gene match. CDR1 is MDHEN and CDR2 is SYDVKM in the germline V gene. This CDR3 comprises 17 residues. The CDR3 DNA reads as TGTGCCAGCGGAAGACAGGGGGCCCGTTATAGCAATCAGCCCCAGCATTTT. Amino acid sequence: CASGRQGARYSNQPQHF.

CDR3 residues: CASSLYSLGSYEQYF. For the CDR3, the DNA is TGTGCCAGCAGCTTATATAGCCTAGGCTCCTACGAGCAGTACTTC. This chain joins TRBV11-1 and TRBJ2-7; D gene uncertain. V lost 2 bases and J lost 0, with 11 bases in between. The CDR3 loop spans 15 amino acids. CDR1 is SGHAT and CDR2 is FQDESV in the germline V gene (reference sequence). The variable domain in full, completed from reference TRBV11-1 and TRBJ2-7, reads EAEVAQSPRYKITEKSQAVAFWCDPISGHATLYWYRQILGQGPELLVQFQDESVVDDSQLPKDRFSAERLKGVDSTLKIQPAELGDSAMYLCASSLYSLGSYEQYFGPGTRLTVT.

Only a few counts were recorded for this clone. The chain couples TRBV11-2 to TRBJ1-4; 10 bases match TRBD1. The V gene end was trimmed by 6 bases and the J gene end by 4 bases; junction bases not matched to a gene: 2. CDR3 length: 14 amino acids. From germline, CDR1 is SGHAT and CDR2 FQNNGV. The chain's CDR3 is CASRRTGGNEKLFF. In DNA, the CDR3 is TGTGCCAGCAGGAGGACAGGGGGTAATGAAAAACTGTTTTTT. The full variable domain, in which reference TRBV11-2 and TRBJ1-4 provide the parts outside the CDR3, is EAGVAQSPRYKIIEKRQSVAFWCNPISGHATLYWYQQILGQGPKLLIQFQNNGVVDDSQLPKDRFSAERLKGVDSTLKIQPAKLEDSAVYLCASRRTGGNEKLFFGSGTQLSVL.

The J gene is TRBJ1-5, the V gene TRBV7-8; perhaps TRBD1 as D (5 bases). The CDR3 runs to 14 residues. Germline V lookup: CDR1 SGHVS, CDR2 FQNEAQ. Trimming left V 5 bases short and J 0 bases short, with 8 bases between. The CDR3 nucleotides read TGTGCCAGCAGCGGGGCCTATAGCAATCAGCCCCAGCATTTT. This encodes CASSGAYSNQPQHF.

This clone was observed a handful of times. The J gene is TRBJ2-1, the V gene TRBV5-4; 9 nucleotides align to TRBD1. The CDR3 loop spans 14 amino acids. The V gene end was trimmed by 4 bases and the J gene end by 4 bases; junction bases not matched to a gene: 3. Germline CDR1 is SGHNT and CDR2 is YYREEE (reference sequence). DNA for the CDR3: TGTGCCAGCAGCCCCGGGACAGGGTACAATGAGCAGTTCTTC. Encoded protein: CASSPGTGYNEQFF.

This clone came up once. This chain joins TRBV24-1 and TRBJ1-2; TRBD1 might be the D (6 bases). With 7 bases removed from V and 5 bases from J, the gap between germline ends came to 22 bases. Germline V gene lookup returns CDR1 KGHDR and CDR2 SFDVKD. The CDR3 is 16 amino acids. The CDR3 region is CATSDRSSHGEYGYTF. The CDR3 nucleotides are TGTGCCACCAGCGACAGGTCATCCCACGGCGAATATGGCTACACCTTC.

The V call is TRBV14, the J call TRBJ2-1; tentative D call: TRBD1 (6 bases). The CDR3 totals 12 residues. The V end lost 2 bases, the J end lost 11 bases, and 10 bases lay between the germline ends. Germline lookup yields CDR1 SGHDN and CDR2 FVKESK. As DNA, the CDR3 is TGTGCCAGCAGCCAATCCGGGACAAAGCAGTTCTTC. It yields the protein CASSQSGTKQFF. The variable domain in full, completed from reference TRBV14 and TRBJ2-1, reads EAGVTQFPSHSVIEKGQTVTLRCDPISGHDNLYWYRRVMGKEIKFLLHFVKESKQDESGMPNNRFLAERTGGTYSTLKVQPAELEDSGVYFCASSQSGTKQFFGPGTRLTVL.

This chain uses TRBV6-5 with TRBJ2-7, with a weak D call TRBD1 (5 bases). CDR1 and CDR2 (germline): MNHEY, SVGAGI. With 7 bases removed from V and 6 bases from J, the gap between germline ends came to 19 bases. The CDR3 is 14 amino acids. DNA for the CDR3: TGTGCCAGCATTCAGGGCACAACTGCCGGCGAGCAGTACTTC. It specifies CASIQGTTAGEQYF.

The rearrangement joins TRBV28 to TRBJ2-7; 8 bases line up with TRBD2. Germline-derived CDR1 and CDR2 are MDHEN and SYDVKM. This CDR3 has 15 residues. Losses at the gene ends were 6 bases for V and 2 bases for J; bases not matched to a gene: 9. The CDR3 coding sequence is TGTGCCAGCAGCCAATATAGCGGGAAAACCTACGAGCAGTACTTC. Translating gives CASSQYSGKTYEQYF.

In this sample, this clone turned up once. The chain joins TRBV2 to TRBJ1-1; 8 positions match TRBD1. With V trimmed by 6 bases and J by 3 bases, 9 bases remained unmatched. From germline, CDR1 is SNHLY and CDR2 FYNNEI. This CDR3 contains 15 residues. CDR3 DNA: TGTGCCAGCAGGGGGGACAGGTCTTGGCACACTGAAGCTTTCTTT. This encodes CASRGDRSWHTEAFF.

V is TRBV25-1 and J is TRBJ2-3, with D perhaps TRBD2 (6 bases). Trimming pared 2 bases from V and 4 bases from J, leaving 13 bases between. The germline gives CDR1 MGHDK, CDR2 SYGVNS. The CDR3 sequence is 15 residues long. The CDR3 DNA follows: TGTGCCAGCAGTGAACAAGGGGCGGGGCCAGATACGCAGTATTTT. Translating it yields CASSEQGAGPDTQYF. Variable domain in full (rest from reference TRBV25-1 and TRBJ2-3): EADIYQTPRYLVIGTGKKITLECSQTMGHDKMYWYQQDPGMELHLIHYSYGVNSTEKGDLSSESTVSRIRTEHFPLTLESARPSHTSQYLCASSEQGAGPDTQYFGPGTRLTVL.

The chain has TRBV10-2 and TRBJ1-1; D is unclear. The CDR3 sequence is 13 residues long. Germline V gene data show CDR1 as WSHSY and CDR2 as SAAADI. Trimming took off 3 bases at V and 0 bases at J, with 5 bases between the two ends. In DNA form, the CDR3 reads TGCGCCAGCAGTGACTCTGTGAACACTGAAGCTTTCTTT. This gives the protein CASSDSVNTEAFF.